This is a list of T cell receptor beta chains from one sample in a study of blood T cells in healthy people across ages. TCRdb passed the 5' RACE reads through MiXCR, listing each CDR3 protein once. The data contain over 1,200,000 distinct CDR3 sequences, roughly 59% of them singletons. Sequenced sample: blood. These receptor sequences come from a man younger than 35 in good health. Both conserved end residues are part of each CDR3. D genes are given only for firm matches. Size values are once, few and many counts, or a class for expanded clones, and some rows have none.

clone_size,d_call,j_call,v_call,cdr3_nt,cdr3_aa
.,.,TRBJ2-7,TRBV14,TGTGCCAGCAGCCACTTGGACGCGCACGACGAGCAGTACTTC,CASSHLDAHDEQYF
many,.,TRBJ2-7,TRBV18,TGTGCCAGCTCACCATCGCCACAGGATTCCTACGAGCAGTACTTC,CASSPSPQDSYEQYF
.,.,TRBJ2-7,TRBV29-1,TGCAGCGTTGTAGGGCAGGGATCCTACGAGCAGTACTTC,CSVVGQGSYEQYF
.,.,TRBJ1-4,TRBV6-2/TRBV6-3,TGTGCCAGCAGCCCCGCGGGTGCAACTAATGAAAAACTGTTTTTT,CASSPAGATNEKLFF
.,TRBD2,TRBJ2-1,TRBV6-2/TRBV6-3,TGTGCCAGCTCTCCCCCCAGCGCCCTCTTAGCGGGAGGCAGGTTCTTC,CASSPPSALLAGGRFF
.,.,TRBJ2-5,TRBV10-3,TGTGCCACCGCCCTGAGGAGCTACCAAGAGACCCAGTACTTC,CATALRSYQETQYF
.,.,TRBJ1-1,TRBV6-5,TGTGCCAGCAGTTACTCTCTGAGGGTGCTGCGAGCTTTCTTT,CASSYSLRVLRAFF
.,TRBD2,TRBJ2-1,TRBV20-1,TGCAGTGCTACTCTAGCGGGAGGGCCTTTCTATGAGCAGTTCTTC,CSATLAGGPFYEQFF
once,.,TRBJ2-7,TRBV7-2,TGTGCCAGCAGCTTATACACGGGGGCCTACGAGCAGTACTTC,CASSLYTGAYEQYF
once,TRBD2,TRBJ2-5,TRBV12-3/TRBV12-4,TGTGCCAGCAGTTTGTTGGGCGGGGGAGAAGTAGAGCAGTACTTC,CASSLLGGGEVEQYF
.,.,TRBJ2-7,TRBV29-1,TGCAGCGTTGAACCGTACAATGAGCAGTACTTC,CSVEPYNEQYF
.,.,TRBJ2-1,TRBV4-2,TGTGCCAGCAGCCAAGAGAAGGCAGAGCAGTTCTTC,CASSQEKAEQFF
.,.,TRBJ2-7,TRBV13,TGTGCCAGCAGCCCCCAGGGGAACTTCGACGAGCAGTACTTC,CASSPQGNFDEQYF
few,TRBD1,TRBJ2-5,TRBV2,TGTGCCAGCAAAGGGACAGGGAAGGAGGGGGTAGGAGAGACCCAGTACTTC,CASKGTGKEGVGETQYF
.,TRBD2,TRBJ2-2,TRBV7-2,TGTGCCAGCAGGATAACTAGTAGACTAGCGGTGAACACCGGGGAGCTGTTTTTT,CASRITSRLAVNTGELFF
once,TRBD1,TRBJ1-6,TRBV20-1,TGCAGTGCTCCCCCAGGGGGAGATTCACCCCTCCACTTT,CSAPPGGDSPLHF
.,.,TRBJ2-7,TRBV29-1,TGCAGCGTTGAGGCACAGGGCTACGAGCAGTACTTC,CSVEAQGYEQYF
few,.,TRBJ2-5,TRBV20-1,TGCAGTGCTAGAATGGGGTCTGGGGGAGAGACCCAGTACTTC,CSARMGSGGETQYF
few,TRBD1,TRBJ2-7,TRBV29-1,TGCAGCGCTGGACAGGGGAGAGAGGACGAGCAGTACTTC,CSAGQGREDEQYF
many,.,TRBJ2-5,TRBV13,TGTGCCAGCAGCTTGAGGTATCAAGAGACCCAGTACTTC,CASSLRYQETQYF
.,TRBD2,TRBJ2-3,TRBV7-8,TGTGCCAGCAGGGACGGGAGGGGGATATCGGATACGCAGTATTTT,CASRDGRGISDTQYF
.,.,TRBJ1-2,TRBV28,TGTGCCAGCAGTTCGCCCCCGGGACGGTCCTATGGCTACACCTTC,CASSSPPGRSYGYTF
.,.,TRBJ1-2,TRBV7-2,TGTGCCAGCAGTAAAACCCCAGCGGAAAACTATGGCTACACCTTC,CASSKTPAENYGYTF
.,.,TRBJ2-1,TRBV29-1,TGCAGCGTTGAGGAAGTGTACAATGAGCAGTTCTTC,CSVEEVYNEQFF
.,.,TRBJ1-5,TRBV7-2,TGTGCCAGCAGCTTGGGCAGGGAGGATCAGCCCCAGCATTTT,CASSLGREDQPQHF
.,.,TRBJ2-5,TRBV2,TGTGCCAGCAGGGCCCCGACAGGTACTATGGAGACCCAGTACTTC,CASRAPTGTMETQYF
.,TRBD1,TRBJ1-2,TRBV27,TGTGCCAGCACCCTCCGGAGGACAGGGGCCCGTGTGGGTGGCTACACCTTC,CASTLRRTGARVGGYTF
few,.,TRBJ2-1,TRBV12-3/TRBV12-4,TGTGCCAGCAGTACCTCTAGTGGCGGACGGGGCAATGAGCAGTTCTTC,CASSTSSGGRGNEQFF
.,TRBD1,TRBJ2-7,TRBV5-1,TGCGCCAGCAGCTTGCGGACAGGGGTCGAGCAGTACTTC,CASSLRTGVEQYF
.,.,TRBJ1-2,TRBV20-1,TGCAGTGCTAGCGGGGTTAAACAGGGAGCGGACTATGGCTACACCTTC,CSASGVKQGADYGYTF
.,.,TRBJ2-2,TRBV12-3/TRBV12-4,TGTGCCAGCAGTGGCAGGGATTATCACCACGCCGGGGAGCTGTTTTTT,CASSGRDYHHAGELFF
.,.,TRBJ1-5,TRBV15,TGTGCCACCAGCAGAGATCCAAGGGGGGATCAGCCCCAGCATTTT,CATSRDPRGDQPQHF
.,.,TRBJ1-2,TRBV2,TGTGCCAGCAGTGAAGCCAGCATTTTAGGAAATGGCTGCACCTTC,CASSEASILGNGCTF
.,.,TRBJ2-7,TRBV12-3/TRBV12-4,TGTGCCAGCAGGGCCACCTCGACCTACGAGCAGTACTTC,CASRATSTYEQYF
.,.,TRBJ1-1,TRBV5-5,TGTGCCAGCCAGCCTACACGGACAGTAAACACTGAAGCTTTCTTT,CASQPTRTVNTEAFF